What follows are 3 T cell receptor beta chains derived from one specimen sequenced in a study of blood T cell repertoires in COVID-19. Data came from immunoSEQ multiplex PCR; TCRdb stores just in-frame clones and leaves some out. The sample lists 500,000 or so clones, around 87% occurring once. The sequencing sample was made of PBMCs or T cells enriched from blood (not recorded which). These receptors originate from a woman aged 18-35 years who had recovered from COVID-19.

The J gene is TRBJ2-3, the V gene TRBV12-2; the table's TRBD1 call for D was not verified on the DNA. TRBV12-2 has pseudogene status. The CDR3 totals 15 residues. This chain's CDR3 is CASRLEGDLVDTQYF. CDR3 sequence (DNA): TGTGCAAGTCGCTTAGAGGGGGATTTAGTGGATACGCAGTATTTT.

V is TRBV18 and J is TRBJ1-2; 10 positions match TRBD1. The CDR3 is 15 amino acids. V was pared by 1 base and J by 3 bases, with 2 bases of the junction left unmatched. The germline V gene encodes CDR1 KGHSH and CDR2 LQKENI. For the CDR3, the DNA is TGTGCCAGCTCACCACAGGACAGGGGGGACTATGGCTACACCTTC. This sequence encodes CASSPQDRGDYGYTF.

The chain recombines TRBV6-5 with TRBJ2-3; D remains unclear. The CDR3 contains 14 residues. From germline, CDR1 is MNHEY and CDR2 SVGAGI. V dropped 10 bases and J dropped 1 base, with 15 bases sitting between them. CDR3 residues: CATSPTFRTDTQYF. Written as DNA, the CDR3 is TGTGCCACTTCCCCGACTTTTCGCACAGATACGCAGTATTTT.